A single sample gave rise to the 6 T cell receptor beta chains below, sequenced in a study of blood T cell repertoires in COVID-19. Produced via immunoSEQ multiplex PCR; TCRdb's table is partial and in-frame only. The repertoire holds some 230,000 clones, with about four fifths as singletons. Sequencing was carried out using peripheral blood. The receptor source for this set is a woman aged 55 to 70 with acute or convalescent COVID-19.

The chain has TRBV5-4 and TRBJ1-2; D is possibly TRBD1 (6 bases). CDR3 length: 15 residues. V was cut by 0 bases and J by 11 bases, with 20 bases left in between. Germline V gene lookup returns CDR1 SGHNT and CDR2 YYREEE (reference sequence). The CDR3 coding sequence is TGTGCCAGCAGCTTGGACTCAGGGGCCGTGATTGGGTACACCTTC. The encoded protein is CASSLDSGAVIGYTF. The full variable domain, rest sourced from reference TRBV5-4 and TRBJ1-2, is ETGVTQSPTHLIKTRGQQVTLRCSSQSGHNTVSWYQQALGQGPQFIFQYYREEENGRGNFPPRFSGLQFPNYSSELNVNALELDDSALYLCASSLDSGAVIGYTFGSGTRLTVV.

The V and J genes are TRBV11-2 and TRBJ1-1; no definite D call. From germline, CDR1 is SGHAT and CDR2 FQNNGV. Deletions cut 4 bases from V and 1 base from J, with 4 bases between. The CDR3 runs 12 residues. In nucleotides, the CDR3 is TGTGCCAGCAGCTCGGGGAACACTGAAGCTTTCTTT. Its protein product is CASSSGNTEAFF.

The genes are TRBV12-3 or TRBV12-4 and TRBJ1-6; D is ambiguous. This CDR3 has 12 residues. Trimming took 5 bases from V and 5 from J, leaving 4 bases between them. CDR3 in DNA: TGTGCCAGCAGTGGCAATAATTCACCCCTCCACTTT. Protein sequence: CASSGNNSPLHF.

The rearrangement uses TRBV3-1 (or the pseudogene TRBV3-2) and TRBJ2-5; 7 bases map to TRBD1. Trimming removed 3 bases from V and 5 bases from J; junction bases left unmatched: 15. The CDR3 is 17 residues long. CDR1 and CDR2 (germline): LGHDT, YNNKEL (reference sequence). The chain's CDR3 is CASSHFARGSSGETQYF. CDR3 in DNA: TGTGCCAGCAGCCATTTTGCCAGGGGGTCCTCGGGGGAGACCCAGTACTTC.

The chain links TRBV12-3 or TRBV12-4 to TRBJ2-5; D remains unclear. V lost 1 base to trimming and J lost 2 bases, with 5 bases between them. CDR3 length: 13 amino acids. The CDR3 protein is CASSLVLQETQYF. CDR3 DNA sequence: TGTGCCAGCAGTTTAGTATTGCAAGAGACCCAGTACTTC.

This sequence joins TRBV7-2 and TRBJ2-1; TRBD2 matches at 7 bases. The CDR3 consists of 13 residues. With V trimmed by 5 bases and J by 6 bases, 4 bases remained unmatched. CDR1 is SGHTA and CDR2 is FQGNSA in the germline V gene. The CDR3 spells CASSIGLVNEQFF. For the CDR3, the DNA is TGTGCCAGCAGCATAGGACTAGTCAATGAGCAGTTCTTC. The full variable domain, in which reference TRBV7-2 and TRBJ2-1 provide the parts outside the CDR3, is GAGVSQSPSNKVTEKGKDVELRCDPISGHTALYWYRQSLGQGLEFLIYFQGNSAPDKSGLPSDRFSAERTGGSVSTLTIQRTQQEDSAVYLCASSIGLVNEQFFGPGTRLTVL.